This T cell receptor (beta chain) was captured in a study of CD8+CD57+ T cells in acquired aplastic anemia. Study at large: When averaged, DNA from sorted CD4+ and CD8+ cells came to approximately 3.2 ug. Findings and limits, study-wide: Some 31 sequences, all CD8+ CDR3, were shared between patients and controls. CD8+ Simpson's diversity in patients was not significantly different from that in controls.

As regards this clonotype: Its antigen remains unidentified.

The CDR3 is 15 residues long. In germline, CDR1 is SGHVS, CDR2 FQNEAQ. V shed 5 bases and J 4 bases; nucleotides not matched to a gene: 8. The study profiled TCR beta VDJ and CDR3 using genomic DNA as template. TCRdb ran MiXCR on the reads and lists one entry per CDR3 protein. Of some 200,000 distinct CDR3 sequences in the sample, 61% were seen once. The sample comprised sorted CD4+, CD8+, or CD8+CD57+ T cells (not recorded which) from PBMCs. This TCR came from a human donor in good health. The chain employs TRBV7-8 and TRBJ2-5; the match to TRBD2 covers 9 bases. The CDR3 spells CASSPGGSGGETQYF. The DNA of the CDR3 is TGTGCCAGCAGCCCCGGCGGTAGCGGGGGAGAGACCCAGTACTTC.